The 29 T cell receptor beta chains listed next were all sequenced from one sample in a study of T cell responses to AZD1222 COVID-19 vaccine. TCRdb's copy holds only in-frame clones and misses some; the assay was immunoSEQ multiplex PCR. This table holds under 300,000 clones, 85% to 95% found once. Sequenced here: peripheral blood, sampled on day 0 of AZD1222 vaccination. The receptor source for this set is an adult in good health.

V and J are TRBV27 and TRBJ2-7, with 8 bases lining up with TRBD2. The junction had 9 bases not matched to a gene; V was cut back by 4 bases and J by 4 bases. CDR3 length: 15 residues. Germline values: CDR1 MNHEY, CDR2 SMNVEV (reference sequence). CDR3 DNA: TGTGCCAGCAGTTCCTATAGCGGGGTTATTTACGAGCAGTACTTC. Amino acid sequence: CASSSYSGVIYEQYF.

This chain links TRBV7-8 with TRBJ2-1, with D possibly being TRBD2 (7 bases). The CDR3 consists of 15 residues. Germline V gives CDR1 SGHVS, CDR2 FQNEAQ. Trimming left V 5 bases short and J 4 bases short, with 15 bases between. The CDR3 here is CASSRRGPLYNEQFF. In nucleotides, the CDR3 is TGTGCCAGCAGCAGGCGGGGGCCACTTTACAATGAGCAGTTCTTC.

The table lists this clone with a count of one. V is TRBV4-1 and J is TRBJ2-7; D not certain. Looked up from germline, CDR1 is MGHRA and CDR2 is YSYEKL. Trimming pared 0 bases from V and 2 bases from J, leaving 11 bases between. This CDR3 contains 15 residues. The CDR3 reads CASSQERQSAYEQYF. The CDR3 DNA sequence: TGCGCCAGCAGCCAAGAAAGGCAATCGGCCTACGAGCAGTACTTC.

The chain joins TRBV4-2 to TRBJ2-7; 10 positions match TRBD1. The germline gives CDR1 LGHNA, CDR2 YNFKEQ. The CDR3 covers 14 residues. Trimming cost V 4 bases and J 2 bases; bases outside gene matches: 2. The CDR3 region is CASSPGQGTYEQYF. CDR3 nucleotide sequence: TGTGCCAGCAGCCCGGGACAGGGGACCTACGAGCAGTACTTC.

The chain employs TRBV10-3 and TRBJ2-3; 9 nucleotides line up with TRBD1. Germline lookup yields CDR1 ENHRY and CDR2 SYGVKD. CDR3 length: 15 amino acids. V was clipped by 2 bases and J by 3 bases; unmatched bases: 3. This CDR3 reads CAISEGQGKTDTQYF. In nucleotides, the CDR3 is TGTGCCATCAGTGAGGGACAGGGGAAGACAGATACGCAGTATTTT.

The CDR3, as DNA: TGCGCCAGCAGCTCCAGTCTAGTTGGGGAAAAACTGTTTTTT. Translating it yields CASSSSLVGEKLFF. The rearrangement links TRBV5-1 to TRBJ1-4, with D hard to call. The CDR3 covers 14 residues. V lost 3 bases and J 8 bases, leaving 14 bases between the germline ends. Germline assignment: CDR1 SGHRS and CDR2 YFSETQ. The whole variable domain, filled in from reference TRBV5-1 and TRBJ1-4, reads KAGVTQTPRYLIKTRGQQVTLSCSPISGHRSVSWYQQTPGQGLQFLFEYFSETQRNKGNFPGRFSGRQFSNSRSEMNVSTLELGDSALYLCASSSSLVGEKLFFGSGTQLSVL.

The rearrangement joins TRBV7-8 to TRBJ1-1, with D perhaps matching TRBD1 (6 bases). The ends were cut back, 0 bases at V and 9 bases at J, with 11 bases in the middle. The length of the CDR3 is 13 residues. Germline V gene lookup returns CDR1 SGHVS and CDR2 FQNEAQ. The CDR3 reads CASSLAGAEQAFF. CDR3 DNA: TGTGCCAGCAGCTTAGCGGGGGCGGAGCAAGCTTTCTTT.

This chain connects TRBV7-9 to TRBJ2-3, with 12 bases matching TRBD1. V was clipped by 5 bases and J by 2 bases; unmatched bases: 5. The CDR3 consists of 16 residues. CDR1 is SEHNR, CDR2 FQNEAQ, per germline (reference sequence). The CDR3: CASSPPGQGATDTQYF. CDR3 DNA sequence: TGTGCCAGCAGCCCACCGGGACAGGGGGCCACAGATACGCAGTATTTT.

This chain joins TRBV6-5 and TRBJ1-1; no clear D. Germline-derived CDR1 and CDR2 are MNHEY and SVGAGI. The CDR3 consists of 12 residues. The ends were cut back, 4 bases at V and 4 bases at J, with 7 bases in the middle. The CDR3 here is CASSSWGTEAFF. As DNA, the CDR3 is TGTGCCAGCAGTTCCTGGGGCACTGAAGCTTTCTTT.

The rearrangement links TRBV2 to TRBJ1-1; 9 positions agree with TRBD1. This CDR3 is built from 17 residues. CDR1 is SNHLY, CDR2 FYNNEI, per germline. J lost 1 base, V lost 6 bases, and 12 bases had no gene match. The CDR3: CASSGPGQGTGNTEAFF. CDR3 nucleotides: TGTGCCAGCAGCGGGCCGGGACAGGGCACGGGGAACACTGAAGCTTTCTTT. The whole variable domain, filled in from reference TRBV2 and TRBJ1-1, reads EPEVTQTPSHQVTQMGQEVILRCVPISNHLYFYWYRQILGQKVEFLVSFYNNEISEKSEIFDDQFSVERPDGSNFTLKIRSTKLEDSAMYFCASSGPGQGTGNTEAFFGQGTRLTVV.

This clone was picked up a small number of times. DNA of the CDR3: TGTGCCAGTAGTCCGGGGACAGGGCGCCCCGCAGATACGCAGTATTTT. Translation gives CASSPGTGRPADTQYF. The chain employs TRBV19 and TRBJ2-3; 9 bases are a match to TRBD1. The length of the CDR3 is 16 residues. The germline V gene encodes CDR1 LNHDA and CDR2 SQIVND (reference sequence). V was clipped by 5 bases and J by 4 bases; unmatched bases: 10.

The chain combines TRBV2 with TRBJ2-5; no clear D. With 7 bases removed from V and 8 bases from J, the gap between germline ends came to 2 bases. CDR3 length equals 8 residues. CDR1 is SNHLY and CDR2 is FYNNEI in the germline V gene. The CDR3 nucleotides are TGTGCCAGCACCACCCAGTACTTC. Protein sequence: CASTTQYF. The full variable domain, in which reference TRBV2 and TRBJ2-5 provide the parts outside the CDR3, is EPEVTQTPSHQVTQMGQEVILRCVPISNHLYFYWYRQILGQKVEFLVSFYNNEISEKSEIFDDQFSVERPDGSNFTLKIRSTKLEDSAMYFCASTTQYFGPGTRLLVL.

The chain uses TRBV28 and TRBJ1-5; D is perhaps TRBD1 (5 bases). V lost 6 bases and J lost 0, with 12 bases in between. The CDR3 is 15 residues long. Germline V gives CDR1 MDHEN, CDR2 SYDVKM. This chain's CDR3 is CASRRQGYSNQPQHF. The CDR3 coding sequence is TGTGCCAGCAGGAGGCAGGGATATAGCAATCAGCCCCAGCATTTT.

In its sample, this clone was seen once. The genes are TRBV19 and TRBJ2-7; TRBD2 matches at 10 bases. This CDR3 comprises 15 residues. The V segment lost 5 bases and the J segment 4 bases; nucleotides outside the gene matches: 8. The germline gives CDR1 LNHDA, CDR2 SQIVND (reference sequence). DNA for the CDR3: TGTGCCAGTAGTGAGACCGGGACTAGCGCTTACGAGCAGTACTTC. Its translation: CASSETGTSAYEQYF.

The chain couples TRBV18 to TRBJ2-1; 7 bases map to TRBD2. The CDR3 sequence is 13 residues long. The germline CDR1 and CDR2 sequences are KGHSH and LQKENI. The ends lost 4 bases at V and 10 bases at J; junction bases unmatched: 7. This CDR3 is CASSLTREGEQFF. The CDR3 DNA sequence: TGTGCCAGCTCACTCACCAGGGAGGGCGAGCAGTTCTTC. The full variable domain, completed using reference TRBV18 and TRBJ2-1, is NAGVMQNPRHLVRRRGQEARLRCSPMKGHSHVYWYRQLPEEGLKFMVYLQKENIIDESGMPKERFSAEFPKEGPSILRIQQVVRGDSAAYFCASSLTREGEQFFGPGTRLTVL.

The genes are TRBV5-1 and TRBJ2-2, with D perhaps TRBD2 (6 bases). In germline, CDR1 is SGHRS, CDR2 YFSETQ. The CDR3 is 17 residues long. V lost 4 bases and J lost 1, with 17 bases in between. CDR3 sequence: CASSTGLPNWNTGELFF. DNA of the CDR3: TGCGCCAGCAGCACGGGACTGCCCAACTGGAACACCGGGGAGCTGTTTTTT.

Notes on this clone: This specimen includes other DNA sequences encoding the same CDR3. The CDR3 sequence is CASSQAGSYEQYF. The CDR3 region has the DNA TGCGCCAGCAGCCAAGCTGGATCCTACGAGCAGTACTTC. This chain uses TRBV4-1 with TRBJ2-7; no clear D gene. The germline CDR1 and CDR2 sequences are MGHRA and YSYEKL. The CDR3 has 13 residues. With 1 base removed from V and 1 base from J, the gap between germline ends came to 5 bases.

This sequence joins TRBV28 and TRBJ2-7; D remains ambiguous. The CDR3 contains 11 residues. V was pared by 6 bases and J by 4 bases, with 7 bases between. The V gene's germline CDR1 is MDHEN and CDR2 SYDVKM. The CDR3 region is CASSPKYEQYF. CDR3 sequence (DNA): TGTGCCAGCAGCCCTAAGTACGAGCAGTACTTC.

This chain links TRBV7-2 with TRBJ1-6; 9 positions agree with TRBD1. The V segment lost 6 bases and the J segment 6 bases; nucleotides outside the gene matches: 3. Germline V CDR1 and CDR2: SGHTA, FQGNSA. The CDR3 spans 14 residues. The CDR3 DNA follows: TGTGCCAGCAGAACAGGGGGCAGTAATTCACCCCTCCACTTT. Encoded protein: CASRTGGSNSPLHF.

The chain couples TRBV2 to TRBJ1-4; D remains ambiguous. CDR3 length: 15 residues. Trimming shortened V by 6 bases and J by 2 bases, and 13 bases separated the two germline ends. Per germline, CDR1 SNHLY and CDR2 FYNNEI. Here the CDR3 reads CASSLAGLTNEKLFF. CDR3 in DNA: TGTGCCAGCAGCCTAGCTGGGCTGACTAATGAAAAACTGTTTTTT.

This clone was picked up one time. The chain is built from TRBV30 and TRBJ1-5; possible D gene TRBD1, 6 bases. This CDR3 region has 12 residues. The germline CDR1 and CDR2 sequences are GTSNPN and SVGIG (reference sequence). With 3 bases removed from V and 10 bases from J, the gap between germline ends came to 13 bases. CDR3 in amino acids: CAWSPEGVPQHF. The DNA for the CDR3 is TGTGCCTGGAGCCCCGAGGGGGTTCCCCAGCATTTT.

The CDR3 bases are TGTGCCAGCAGACGCAAGGGAGAAGACCGGGACTATGGCTACACCTTC. It codes for CASRRKGEDRDYGYTF. The chain links TRBV21-1 to TRBJ1-2. TRBV21-1 is given as a pseudogene. This CDR3 spans 16 amino acids.

This clone showed up just once. The CDR3 DNA sequence: TGTGCCAGCGTCGCGCCCGGGCGTACCTACGAGCAGTACTTC. This translates into CASVAPGRTYEQYF. The chain employs TRBV18 and TRBJ2-7; D is uncertain. The CDR3 runs 14 residues. Looked up from germline, CDR1 is KGHSH and CDR2 is LQKENI. The V end lost 8 bases, the J end lost 2 bases, and 16 bases lay between the germline ends. The full variable domain, completed using reference TRBV18 and TRBJ2-7, is NAGVMQNPRHLVRRRGQEARLRCSPMKGHSHVYWYRQLPEEGLKFMVYLQKENIIDESGMPKERFSAEFPKEGPSILRIQQVVRGDSAAYFCASVAPGRTYEQYFGPGTRLTVT.

The rearrangement links TRBV18 to TRBJ1-1, with a possible D match to TRBD1 (5 bases). The germline V and J ends were trimmed by 6 bases and 5 bases, with 16 bases remaining between them. This CDR3 has 14 amino acids. Germline V gene data show CDR1 as KGHSH and CDR2 as LQKENI. In DNA, the CDR3 is TGTGCCAGCTCCGAGGGAGGCGGGGGAACTGAAGCTTTCTTT. Amino acids: CASSEGGGGTEAFF.

The J gene is TRBJ2-1, the V gene TRBV5-4, with D perhaps matching TRBD2 (6 bases). The V end was cut by 6 bases, the J end by 5 bases, with 18 bases between. Looked up from germline, CDR1 is SGHNT and CDR2 is YYREEE (reference sequence). The CDR3 runs to 15 residues. CDR3 coding DNA: TGTGCCAGCAAGATGGCGGGAAGGGGCGACAATGAGCAGTTCTTC. Amino acid sequence: CASKMAGRGDNEQFF.

The gene calls are TRBV5-8 and TRBJ2-2; D gene uncertain. This CDR3 has 14 amino acids. Germline loops: CDR1 SGHTS, CDR2 YDEGEE. V was cut by 2 bases and J by 6 bases, with 11 bases left in between. The CDR3 reads CASSFRTWAGELFF. The CDR3 region has the DNA TGTGCCAGCAGCTTCCGAACTTGGGCCGGGGAGCTGTTTTTT.

The genes are TRBV12-3 or TRBV12-4 and TRBJ1-5, with 7 bases identical to TRBD1. With 7 bases clipped from V and 5 bases from J, the junction kept 5 bases outside the gene matches. The CDR3 has 13 amino acids. DNA for the CDR3: TGTGCCAGCACCGGGACAGAGGATCAGCCCCAGCATTTT. Translation: CASTGTEDQPQHF.

The V gene is TRBV18, the J gene TRBJ1-3; 8 bases line up with TRBD1. V dropped 9 bases and J dropped 0; count of bases not matched to a gene: 4. This CDR3 comprises 14 residues. Germline V gives CDR1 KGHSH, CDR2 LQKENI. The CDR3 reads CASRQGNSGNTIYF. The CDR3 DNA is TGTGCCAGTCGACAGGGGAACTCTGGAAACACCATATATTTT.

This clone was counted between two and nine times. The junction departs from germline at one end; a sequencing error may be responsible. This sequence joins TRBV7-7 and TRBJ1-4; 9 nucleotides agree with TRBD1. CDR3 length: 15 residues. The V gene's germline CDR1 is SSHAT and CDR2 FNYEAQ (reference sequence). This CDR3 is CASSQGTGTNEKLFF. CDR3 sequence (DNA): TGTGCTAGCAGCCAGGGGACAGGGACTAATGAAAAACTGTTTTTT.